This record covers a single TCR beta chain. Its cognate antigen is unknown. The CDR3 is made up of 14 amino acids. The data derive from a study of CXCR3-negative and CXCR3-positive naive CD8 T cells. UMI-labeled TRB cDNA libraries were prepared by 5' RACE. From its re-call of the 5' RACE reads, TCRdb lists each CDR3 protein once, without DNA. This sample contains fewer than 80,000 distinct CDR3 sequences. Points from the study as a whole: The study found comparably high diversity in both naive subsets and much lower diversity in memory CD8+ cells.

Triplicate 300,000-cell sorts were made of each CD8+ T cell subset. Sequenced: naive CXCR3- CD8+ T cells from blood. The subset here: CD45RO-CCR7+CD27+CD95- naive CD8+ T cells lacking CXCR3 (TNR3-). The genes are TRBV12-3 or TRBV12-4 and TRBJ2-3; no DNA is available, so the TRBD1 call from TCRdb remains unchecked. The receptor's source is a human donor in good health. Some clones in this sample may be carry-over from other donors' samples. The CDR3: CASTLDSSTDTQYF.